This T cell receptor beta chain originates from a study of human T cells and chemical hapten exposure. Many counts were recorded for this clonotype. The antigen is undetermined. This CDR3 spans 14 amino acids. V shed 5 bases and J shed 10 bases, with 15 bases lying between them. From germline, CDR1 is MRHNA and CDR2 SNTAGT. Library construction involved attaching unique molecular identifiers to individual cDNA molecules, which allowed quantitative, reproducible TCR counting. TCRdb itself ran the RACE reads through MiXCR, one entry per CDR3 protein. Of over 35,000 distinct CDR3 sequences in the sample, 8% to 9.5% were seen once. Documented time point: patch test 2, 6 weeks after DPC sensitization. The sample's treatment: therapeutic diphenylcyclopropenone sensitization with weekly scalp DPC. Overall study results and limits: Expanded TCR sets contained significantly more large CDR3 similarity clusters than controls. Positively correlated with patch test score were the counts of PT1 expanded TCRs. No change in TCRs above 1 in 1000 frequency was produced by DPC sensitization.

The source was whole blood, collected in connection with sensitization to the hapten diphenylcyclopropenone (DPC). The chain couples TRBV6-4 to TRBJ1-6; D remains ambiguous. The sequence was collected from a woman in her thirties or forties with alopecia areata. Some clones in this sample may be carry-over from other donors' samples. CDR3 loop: CASSPDTVGSPLHF. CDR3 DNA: TGTGCCAGCAGTCCCGACACAGTTGGCTCACCCCTCCACTTT.